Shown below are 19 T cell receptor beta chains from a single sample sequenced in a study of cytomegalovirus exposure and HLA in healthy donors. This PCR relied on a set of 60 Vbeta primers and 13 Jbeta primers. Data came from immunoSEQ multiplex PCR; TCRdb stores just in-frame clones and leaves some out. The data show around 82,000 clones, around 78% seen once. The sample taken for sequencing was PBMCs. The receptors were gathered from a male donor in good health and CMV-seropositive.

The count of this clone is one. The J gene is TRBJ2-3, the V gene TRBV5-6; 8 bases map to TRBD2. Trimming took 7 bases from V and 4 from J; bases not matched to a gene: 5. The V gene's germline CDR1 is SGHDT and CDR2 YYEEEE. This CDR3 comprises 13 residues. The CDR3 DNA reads TGTGCCAGCGCCCCGGGGGGGGCAGATACGCAGTATTTT. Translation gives CASAPGGADTQYF.

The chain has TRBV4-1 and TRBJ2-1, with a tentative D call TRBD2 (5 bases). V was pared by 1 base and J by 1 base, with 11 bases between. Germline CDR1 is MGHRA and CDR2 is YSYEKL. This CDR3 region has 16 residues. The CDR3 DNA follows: TGCGCCAGCAGCCAAGGGGCGAGAGGGTCCTACAATGAGCAGTTCTTC. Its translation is CASSQGARGSYNEQFF.

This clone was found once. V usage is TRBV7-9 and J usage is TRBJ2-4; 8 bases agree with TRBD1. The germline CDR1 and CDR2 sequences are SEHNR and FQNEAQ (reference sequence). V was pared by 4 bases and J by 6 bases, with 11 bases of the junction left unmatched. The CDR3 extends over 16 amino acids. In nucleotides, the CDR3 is TGTGCCAGCAGCTCTGACCGGACAGGGAACAGAAACATTCAGTACTTC. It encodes CASSSDRTGNRNIQYF.

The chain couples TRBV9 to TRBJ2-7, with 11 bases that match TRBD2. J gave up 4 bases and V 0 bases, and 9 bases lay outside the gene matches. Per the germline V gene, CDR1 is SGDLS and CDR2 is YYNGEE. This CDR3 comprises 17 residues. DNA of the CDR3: TGTGCCAGCAGCGTAGCTGCGGTAGCGGGGGGGCGGTACGAGCAGTACTTC. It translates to CASSVAAVAGGRYEQYF.

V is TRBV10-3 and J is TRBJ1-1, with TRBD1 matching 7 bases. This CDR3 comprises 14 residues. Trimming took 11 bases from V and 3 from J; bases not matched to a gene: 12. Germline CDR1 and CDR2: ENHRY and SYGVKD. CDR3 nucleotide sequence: TGTGCCGCCAGGGGGAACGGACAGGACACTGAAGCTTTCTTT. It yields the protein CAARGNGQDTEAFF.

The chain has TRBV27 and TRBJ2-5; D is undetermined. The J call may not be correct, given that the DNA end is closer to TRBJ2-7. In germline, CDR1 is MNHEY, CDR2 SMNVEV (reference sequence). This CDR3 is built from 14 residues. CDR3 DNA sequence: TGTGCCAGCAGTTCGGGCGTGGACTCCTACGAGCAGTACTTC. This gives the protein CASSSGVDSYEQYF.

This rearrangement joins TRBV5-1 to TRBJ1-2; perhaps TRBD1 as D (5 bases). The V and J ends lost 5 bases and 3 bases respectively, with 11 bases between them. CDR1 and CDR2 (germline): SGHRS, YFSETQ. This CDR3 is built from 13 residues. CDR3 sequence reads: CASSTGLDYGYTF. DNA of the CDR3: TGCGCCAGCAGTACGGGACTGGACTATGGCTACACCTTC.

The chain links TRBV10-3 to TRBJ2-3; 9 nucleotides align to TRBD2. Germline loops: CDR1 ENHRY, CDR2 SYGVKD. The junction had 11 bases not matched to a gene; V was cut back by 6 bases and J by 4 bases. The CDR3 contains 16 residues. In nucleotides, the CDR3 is TGTGCCATCAGCCTAGATCTAGCGGGATACGCAGATACGCAGTATTTT. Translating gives CAISLDLAGYADTQYF.

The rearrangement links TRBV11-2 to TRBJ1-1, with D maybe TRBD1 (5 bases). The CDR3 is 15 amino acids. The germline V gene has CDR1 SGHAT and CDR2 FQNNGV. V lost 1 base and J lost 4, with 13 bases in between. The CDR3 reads CASSLAQGRVTEAFF. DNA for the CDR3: TGTGCCAGCAGCTTAGCTCAGGGAAGGGTCACTGAAGCTTTCTTT.

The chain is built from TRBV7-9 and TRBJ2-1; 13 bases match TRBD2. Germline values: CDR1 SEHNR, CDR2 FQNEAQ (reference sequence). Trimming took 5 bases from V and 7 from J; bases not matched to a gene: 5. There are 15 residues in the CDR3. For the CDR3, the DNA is TGTGCCAGCAGCCCCGGACTAGCGGGGGAAAATGAGCAGTTCTTC. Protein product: CASSPGLAGENEQFF.

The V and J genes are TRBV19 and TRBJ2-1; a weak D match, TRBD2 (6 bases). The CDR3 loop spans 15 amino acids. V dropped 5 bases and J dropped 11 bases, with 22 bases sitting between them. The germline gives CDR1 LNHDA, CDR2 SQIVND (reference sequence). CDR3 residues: CASSLLRSSGSKQFF. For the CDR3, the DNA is TGTGCCAGTAGTCTCTTACGGAGTAGCGGCTCAAAGCAGTTCTTC.

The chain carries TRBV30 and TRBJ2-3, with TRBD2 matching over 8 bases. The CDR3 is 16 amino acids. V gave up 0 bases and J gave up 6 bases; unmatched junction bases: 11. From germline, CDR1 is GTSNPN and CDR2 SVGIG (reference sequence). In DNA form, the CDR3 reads TGTGCCTGGAGTGTGGGGGTAGCGGGATTAGGCGATACGCAGTATTTT. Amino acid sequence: CAWSVGVAGLGDTQYF.

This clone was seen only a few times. This chain's CDR3 is CASSSSVAGELFF. In DNA, the CDR3 is TGTGCCAGCAGTTCTAGTGTTGCCGGGGAGCTGTTTTTT. The rearrangement uses TRBV6-5 and TRBJ2-2; D uncertain. The CDR3 is made up of 13 amino acids. The germline V gene encodes CDR1 MNHEY and CDR2 SVGAGI. Trimming stripped 4 bases from V and 6 bases from J, with 9 bases between.

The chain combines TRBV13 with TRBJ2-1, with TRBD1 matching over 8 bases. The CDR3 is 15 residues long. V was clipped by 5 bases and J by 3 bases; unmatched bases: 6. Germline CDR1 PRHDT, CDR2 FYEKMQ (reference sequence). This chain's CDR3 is CASSDSGQVYNEQFF. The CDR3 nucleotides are TGTGCCAGCAGCGACTCGGGACAGGTCTACAATGAGCAGTTCTTC.

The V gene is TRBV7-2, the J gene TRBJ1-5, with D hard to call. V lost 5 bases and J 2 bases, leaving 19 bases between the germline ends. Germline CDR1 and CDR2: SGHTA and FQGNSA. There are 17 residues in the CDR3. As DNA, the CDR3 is TGTGCCAGCAGCCGCATGCTGCGGGGTTTGGGCAATCAGCCCCAGCATTTT. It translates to CASSRMLRGLGNQPQHF.

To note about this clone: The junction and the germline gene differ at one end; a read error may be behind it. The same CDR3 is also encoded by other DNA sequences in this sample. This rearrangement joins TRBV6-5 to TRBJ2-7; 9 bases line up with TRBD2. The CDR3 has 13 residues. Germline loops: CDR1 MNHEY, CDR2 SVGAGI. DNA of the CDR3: TGTGCCAGAGGGAAGAGCGGGGGGTACGAGCAATACTTC. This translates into CARGKSGGYEQYF.

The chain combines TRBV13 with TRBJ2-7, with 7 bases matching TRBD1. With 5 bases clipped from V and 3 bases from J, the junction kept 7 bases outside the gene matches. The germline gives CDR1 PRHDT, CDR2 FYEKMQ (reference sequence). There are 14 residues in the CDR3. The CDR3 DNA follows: TGTGCCAGCAGCCTGGGGACAGACCTCTACGAGCAGTACTTC. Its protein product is CASSLGTDLYEQYF.

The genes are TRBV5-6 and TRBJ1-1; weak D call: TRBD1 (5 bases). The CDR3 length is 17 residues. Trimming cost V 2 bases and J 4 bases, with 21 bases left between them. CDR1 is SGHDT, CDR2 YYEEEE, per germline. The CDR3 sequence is CASSLVLGGEQFTEAFF. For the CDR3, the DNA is TGTGCCAGCAGCTTAGTTCTGGGGGGGGAACAGTTCACTGAAGCTTTCTTT. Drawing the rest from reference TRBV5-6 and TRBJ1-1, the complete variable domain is DAGVTQSPTHLIKTRGQQVTLRCSPKSGHDTVSWYQQALGQGPQFIFQYYEEEERQRGNFPDRFSGHQFPNYSSELNVNALLLGDSALYLCASSLVLGGEQFTEAFFGQGTRLTVV.

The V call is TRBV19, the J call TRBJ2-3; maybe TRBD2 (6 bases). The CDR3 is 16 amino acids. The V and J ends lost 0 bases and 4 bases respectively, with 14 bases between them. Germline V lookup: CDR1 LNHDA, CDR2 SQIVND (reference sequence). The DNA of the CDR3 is TGTGCCAGTAGTATAGATGGCGGGATCTACCCAGATACGCAGTATTTT. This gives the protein CASSIDGGIYPDTQYF.